This T cell receptor beta chain appears in the sequencing data of a study of regulatory T cells in long-lasting Graves disease. General observations from the study: Limited sample numbers may have lowered accuracy.

The germline V and J ends were trimmed by 7 bases and 2 bases, with 11 bases remaining between them. CDR3 length equals 13 residues. Germline CDR1 and CDR2: MNHEY and SMNVEV (reference sequence). The sample's time point: persistent/refractory GD, antithyroid drugs over 5 years with positive TRAb. PBMC-derived RNA was used for the TCR library. Turning to this clonotype: The antigen is not known.

According to the study, TCR beta libraries were built with iRepertoire HTBI primers and CDR3-region Arm-PCR. TCRdb passed the multiplex PCR reads through MiXCR, listing each CDR3 protein once. In the table there are approximately 360,000 distinct CDR3 sequences, 20% to 25% of which are singletons. The chain combines TRBV27 with TRBJ1-1; D is possibly TRBD1 (5 bases). The sequence was collected from a woman aged 40-49 years with Graves disease. The source material was peripheral blood mononuclear cells (PBMCs), sampled when the disease was refractory, from a patient treated with antithyroid drugs. For the CDR3, the DNA is TGTGCCAGCACTCCTAGGGGTAACACTGAAGCTTTCTTT. It encodes CASTPRGNTEAFF.